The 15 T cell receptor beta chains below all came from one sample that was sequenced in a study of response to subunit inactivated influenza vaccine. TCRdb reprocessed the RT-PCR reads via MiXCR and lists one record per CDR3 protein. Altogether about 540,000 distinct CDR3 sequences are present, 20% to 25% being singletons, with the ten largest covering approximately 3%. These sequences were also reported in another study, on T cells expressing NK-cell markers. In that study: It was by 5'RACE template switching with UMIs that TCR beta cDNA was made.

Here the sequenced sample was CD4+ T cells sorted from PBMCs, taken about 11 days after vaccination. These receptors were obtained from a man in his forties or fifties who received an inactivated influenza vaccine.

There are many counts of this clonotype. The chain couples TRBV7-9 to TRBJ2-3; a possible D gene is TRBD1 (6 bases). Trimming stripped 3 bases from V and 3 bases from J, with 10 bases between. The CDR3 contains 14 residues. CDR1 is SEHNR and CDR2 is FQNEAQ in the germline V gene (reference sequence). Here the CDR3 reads CASSFGQTTDTQYF. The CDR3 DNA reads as TGTGCCAGCAGCTTCGGACAGACTACAGATACGCAGTATTTT. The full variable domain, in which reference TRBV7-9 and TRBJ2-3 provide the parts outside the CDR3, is DTGVSQNPRHKITKRGQNVTFRCDPISEHNRLYWYRQTLGQGPEFLTYFQNEAQLEKSRLLSDRFSAERPKGSFSTLEIQRTEQGDSAMYLCASSFGQTTDTQYFGPGTRLTVL.

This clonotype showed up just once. For the CDR3, the DNA is TGCAGTGTTTTACCGGGACAGGGGAGAGAGACCCAGTACTTC. Protein: CSVLPGQGRETQYF. V is TRBV20-1 and J is TRBJ2-5; TRBD1 matches at 10 bases. This CDR3 has 14 residues. Germline assignment: CDR1 DFQATT and CDR2 SNEGSKA (reference sequence). After removal of 7 bases from V and 4 bases from J, the junction contained 9 bases not matched to a gene.

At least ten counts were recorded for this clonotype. The CDR3 loop is CASSHTPGGGGPGELFF. The DNA for the CDR3 is TGCGCCAGCAGCCACACACCCGGGGGGGGAGGCCCCGGGGAGCTGTTTTTT. This chain uses TRBV4-3 with TRBJ2-2; 8 bases align to TRBD2. Per germline, CDR1 LGHNA and CDR2 YSLEER. The J segment lost 6 bases and the V segment lost 3 bases, leaving 12 bases of the junction unmatched. The CDR3 sequence is 17 residues long.

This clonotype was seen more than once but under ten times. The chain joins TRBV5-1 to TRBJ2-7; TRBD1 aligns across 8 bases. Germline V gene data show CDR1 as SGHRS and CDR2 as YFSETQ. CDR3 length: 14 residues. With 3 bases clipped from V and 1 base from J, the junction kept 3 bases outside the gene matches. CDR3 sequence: CASSWGDRSYEQYF. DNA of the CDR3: TGCGCCAGCAGCTGGGGGGACAGGTCCTACGAGCAGTACTTC.

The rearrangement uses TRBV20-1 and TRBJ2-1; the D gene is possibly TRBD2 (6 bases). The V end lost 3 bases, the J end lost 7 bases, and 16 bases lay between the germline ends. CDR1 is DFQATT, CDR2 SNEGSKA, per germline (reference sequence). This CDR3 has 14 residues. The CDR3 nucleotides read TGCAGTGCTAGGTTCGGTCAGGGAGGTAATGAGCAGTTCTTC. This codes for CSARFGQGGNEQFF.

The CDR3 region is CASSVLGQTNEKLFF. The CDR3 DNA is TGTGCCAGCAGCGTACTAGGACAGACTAATGAAAAACTGTTTTTT. J is TRBJ1-4 and V is TRBV9; a weak D match, TRBD1 (6 bases). Trimming removed 1 base at V and 2 bases at J, with 9 bases between. The CDR3 covers 15 residues. CDR1 and CDR2 from the germline V gene are SGDLS and YYNGEE.

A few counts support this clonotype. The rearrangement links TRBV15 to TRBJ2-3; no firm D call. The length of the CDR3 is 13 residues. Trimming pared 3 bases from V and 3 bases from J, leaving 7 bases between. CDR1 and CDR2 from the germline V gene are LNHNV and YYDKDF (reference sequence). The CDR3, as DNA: TGTGCCACCAGCAGCAGTGTAACAGATACGCAGTATTTT. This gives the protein CATSSSVTDTQYF.

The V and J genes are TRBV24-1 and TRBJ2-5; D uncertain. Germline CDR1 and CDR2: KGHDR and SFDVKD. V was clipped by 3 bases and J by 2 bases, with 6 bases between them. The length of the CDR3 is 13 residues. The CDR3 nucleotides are TGTGCCACCAGTGATCCAAGTCAAGAGACCCAGTACTTC. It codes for CATSDPSQETQYF.

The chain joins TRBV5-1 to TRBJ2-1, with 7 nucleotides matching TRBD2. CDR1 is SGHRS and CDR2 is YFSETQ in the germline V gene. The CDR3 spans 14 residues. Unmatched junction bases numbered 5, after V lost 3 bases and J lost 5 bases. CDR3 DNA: TGCGCCAGCAGCTCCAGCGGGGTAAACAATGAGCAGTTCTTC. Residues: CASSSSGVNNEQFF.

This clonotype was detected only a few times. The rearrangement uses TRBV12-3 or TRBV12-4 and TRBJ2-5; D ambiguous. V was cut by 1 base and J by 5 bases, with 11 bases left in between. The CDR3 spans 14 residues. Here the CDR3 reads CASSLGMAQETQYF. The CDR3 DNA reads TGTGCCAGCAGTTTAGGGATGGCCCAGGAGACCCAGTACTTC.

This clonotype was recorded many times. The CDR3 sequence: CASSSGASPLHF. DNA of the CDR3: TGTGCCAGCAGTTCAGGGGCTTCACCCCTCCACTTT. J is TRBJ1-6 and V is TRBV28, with a possible D match to TRBD1 (6 bases). V gave up 4 bases and J gave up 9 bases, with 7 bases separating them. This CDR3 spans 12 amino acids. Germline CDR1 is MDHEN and CDR2 is SYDVKM. The entire variable domain, with the rest obtained from reference TRBV28 and TRBJ1-6, is as follows: DVKVTQSSRYLVKRTGEKVFLECVQDMDHENMFWYRQDPGLGLRLIYFSYDVKMKEKGDIPEGYSVSREKKERFSLILESASTNQTSMYLCASSSGASPLHFGNGTRLTVT.

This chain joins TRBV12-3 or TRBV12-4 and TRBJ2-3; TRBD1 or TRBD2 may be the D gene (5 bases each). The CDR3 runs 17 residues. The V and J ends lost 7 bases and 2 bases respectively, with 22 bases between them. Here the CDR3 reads CASILTGTRYTTDTQYF. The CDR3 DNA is TGTGCCAGCATCCTCACCGGGACCCGATACACCACAGATACGCAGTATTTT.

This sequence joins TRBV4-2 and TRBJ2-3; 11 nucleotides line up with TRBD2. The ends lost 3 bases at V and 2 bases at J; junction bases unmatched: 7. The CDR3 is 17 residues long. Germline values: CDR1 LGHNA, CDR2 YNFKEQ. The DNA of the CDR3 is TGTGCCAGCAGCCAGGATAGCGGGGGGGAACCCACAGATACGCAGTATTTT. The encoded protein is CASSQDSGGEPTDTQYF.

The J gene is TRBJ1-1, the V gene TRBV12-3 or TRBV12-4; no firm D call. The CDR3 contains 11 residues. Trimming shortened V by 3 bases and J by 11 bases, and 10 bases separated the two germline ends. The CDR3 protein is CASSFGGNAFF. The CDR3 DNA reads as TGTGCCAGCAGTTTTGGAGGGAACGCTTTCTTT.

As DNA, the CDR3 is TGTGCCAGCAGCGAAAGGACTACCTACAATGAGCAGTTCTTC. It encodes CASSERTTYNEQFF. V and J are TRBV9 and TRBJ2-1, with D perhaps TRBD2 (6 bases). The V and J ends lost 3 bases and 2 bases respectively, with 9 bases between them. This CDR3 is 14 amino acids long. Germline V gene sequence: CDR1 SGDLS, CDR2 YYNGEE.